Each of the 9 T cell receptor beta chains below was sequenced from the same sample in a study of cytomegalovirus exposure and HLA in healthy donors. Some clones are missing from TCRdb's copy, which holds only in-frame ones; the method was immunoSEQ multiplex PCR. The repertoire has 150,000 to 200,000 clones, around four fifths of them found once; the top ten carry 2% to 2.5%. The sequenced sample was PBMCs. Source of these receptors: a man under 40 in good health and CMV-seropositive.

The rearrangement uses TRBV6-5 and TRBJ2-7; 8 nucleotides agree with TRBD1. Germline V lookup: CDR1 MNHEY, CDR2 SVGAGI. The CDR3 length is 15 residues. Trimming removed 0 bases from V and 6 bases from J; junction bases left unmatched: 7. CDR3 in amino acids: CASSYSRTGFSEQYF. CDR3 in DNA: TGTGCCAGCAGTTACTCGCGGACAGGGTTCTCCGAGCAGTACTTC.

The chain couples TRBV7-6 to TRBJ2-5, with 11 bases fitting TRBD2. V lost 5 bases, J lost 5 bases, and 10 bases stayed unmatched. Germline V gives CDR1 SGHVS, CDR2 FNYEAQ. This CDR3 region has 16 residues. The CDR3 here is CASSRRPSSGGETQYF. CDR3 in DNA: TGTGCCAGCAGCCGACGTCCCTCTAGCGGGGGGGAGACCCAGTACTTC.

Ten or more counts support this clone. Here the CDR3 reads CASNLKEGNEQFF. The CDR3 nucleotides are TGTGCCAGCAACCTCAAGGAGGGCAATGAGCAGTTCTTC. The chain links TRBV6-6 to TRBJ2-1; TRBD2 might be the D (6 bases). CDR3 length: 13 amino acids. CDR1 and CDR2 from the germline V gene are MNHNY and SVGAGI (reference sequence). Trimming took 7 bases from V and 6 from J, leaving 13 bases between them.

The rearrangement links TRBV11-2 to TRBJ2-1, with 11 bases matching TRBD2. This CDR3 comprises 16 residues. The ends lost 4 bases at V and 4 bases at J; junction bases unmatched: 6. From germline, CDR1 is SGHAT and CDR2 FQNNGV. CDR3 loop: CASSSLLAGAYNEQFF. CDR3 DNA sequence: TGTGCCAGCAGCTCTCTACTAGCGGGGGCATACAATGAGCAGTTCTTC.

The J gene is TRBJ1-1, the V gene TRBV7-9; TRBD1 aligns across 7 bases. CDR3 size: 16 residues. CDR1 is SEHNR and CDR2 is FQNEAQ in the germline V gene (reference sequence). The trim removed 5 bases at V and 2 bases at J, leaving 11 bases unmatched. The chain's CDR3 is CASSTGGGIRNTEAFF. The DNA of the CDR3 is TGTGCCAGCAGCACAGGAGGGGGCATCAGAAACACTGAAGCTTTCTTT. Based on the CDR3 plus reference TRBV7-9 and TRBJ1-1, the full variable domain is DTGVSQNPRHKITKRGQNVTFRCDPISEHNRLYWYRQTLGQGPEFLTYFQNEAQLEKSRLLSDRFSAERPKGSFSTLEIQRTEQGDSAMYLCASSTGGGIRNTEAFFGQGTRLTVV.

The V call is TRBV6-5, the J call TRBJ2-2, with D possibly matching TRBD1 (6 bases). V gave up 10 bases and J gave up 1 base, with 16 bases separating them. The CDR3 sequence is 15 residues long. The germline V gene has CDR1 MNHEY and CDR2 SVGAGI. The CDR3 is CATLQGILNTGELFF. CDR3 sequence (DNA): TGTGCCACCCTCCAGGGGATTTTGAACACCGGGGAGCTGTTTTTT.

The J gene is TRBJ1-5, the V gene TRBV6-1; no clear D gene. This CDR3 region has 14 residues. V was cut by 6 bases and J by 0 bases, with 9 bases left in between. Germline loops: CDR1 MNHNS, CDR2 SASEGT. This CDR3 reads CASRGSFSNQPQHF. CDR3 bases: TGTGCCAGCAGGGGCAGTTTTAGCAATCAGCCCCAGCATTTT.

The chain recombines TRBV6-6 with TRBJ2-7; possibly TRBD1 for D (6 bases). V was pared by 2 bases and J by 2 bases, with 10 bases between. The CDR3 consists of 14 residues. Germline V gene sequence: CDR1 MNHNY, CDR2 SVGAGI (reference sequence). This chain's CDR3 is CASSYGQIAYEQYF. The DNA of the CDR3 is TGTGCCAGCAGTTACGGACAGATAGCCTACGAGCAGTACTTC.

The chain recombines TRBV2 with TRBJ2-2; 15 bases match TRBD2. Per germline, CDR1 SNHLY and CDR2 FYNNEI. The CDR3 covers 15 residues. Losses at the gene ends were 6 bases for V and 6 bases for J; bases not matched to a gene: 2. For the CDR3, the DNA is TGTGCCAGCAGCCGGACTAGCGGGGGGGCCGGGGAGCTGTTTTTT. This sequence encodes CASSRTSGGAGELFF. The full variable domain, its missing parts supplied by reference TRBV2 and TRBJ2-2, is EPEVTQTPSHQVTQMGQEVILRCVPISNHLYFYWYRQILGQKVEFLVSFYNNEISEKSEIFDDQFSVERPDGSNFTLKIRSTKLEDSAMYFCASSRTSGGAGELFFGEGSRLTVL.